A single sample is the source of the 23 T cell receptor beta chains below, sequenced in a study of human T cells and chemical hapten exposure. Noted time point: patch test 2, 6 weeks after DPC sensitization. The treatment: therapeutic diphenylcyclopropenone sensitization with weekly scalp DPC. From the RACE reads, TCRdb called clonotypes with MiXCR, one entry per CDR3 protein. The sample has under 100,000 distinct CDR3 sequences, about an eighth seen once. Source: whole blood, taken in connection with sensitization to the hapten diphenylcyclopropenone (DPC). These receptors all stem from a woman aged 40 to 50 with alopecia areata. Some clones in this sample may be carry-over from other donors' samples.

J is TRBJ1-1 and V is TRBV3-1; 8 bases agree with TRBD1. With V trimmed by 1 base and J by 11 bases, 15 bases remained unmatched. CDR3 length equals 16 residues. Germline V gives CDR1 LGHDT, CDR2 YNNKEL (reference sequence). CDR3 DNA sequence: TGTGCCAGCAGCCAAGGGGGAGCAGGGGGCGTAAGTGGGGCTTTCTTT. Its protein product is CASSQGGAGGVSGAFF.

The chain uses TRBV2 and TRBJ2-5, with D perhaps matching TRBD2 (5 bases). The V gene lost 2 bases and the J gene lost 4 bases, with 11 bases spanning the gap. The germline gives CDR1 SNHLY, CDR2 FYNNEI. The CDR3 totals 14 residues. CDR3 bases: TGTGCCAGCAGTGAAAGGACTGCGGGAGAGACCCAGTACTTC. Its translation: CASSERTAGETQYF.

This chain connects TRBV9 to TRBJ1-1, with D tentatively TRBD1 (5 bases). Looked up from germline, CDR1 is SGDLS and CDR2 is YYNGEE. Trimming shortened V by 0 bases and J by 4 bases, and 10 bases separated the two germline ends. The CDR3 consists of 14 residues. The CDR3 protein is CASSVGAGTTEAFF. The CDR3 coding sequence is TGTGCCAGCAGCGTAGGGGCAGGGACCACTGAAGCTTTCTTT.

This clonotype was counted between two and nine times. The chain employs TRBV11-2 and TRBJ2-2; TRBD2 aligns across 9 bases. Trimming took 5 bases from V and 3 from J; bases not matched to a gene: 7. The CDR3 loop spans 16 amino acids. From germline, CDR1 is SGHAT and CDR2 FQNNGV. CDR3 region: CASSPRRGGDTGELFF. The CDR3 nucleotides read TGTGCCAGCAGCCCACGGCGGGGGGGCGACACCGGGGAGCTGTTTTTT.

V usage is TRBV6-2 or TRBV6-3 and J usage is TRBJ2-4; the D is unclear. The CDR3 is made up of 15 amino acids. Germline CDR1 is MNHEY and CDR2 is SVGEGT. The V end was cut by 0 bases, the J end by 3 bases, with 9 bases between. CDR3 sequence (DNA): TGTGCCAGCAGTTACTCCGACTCGCACAAAAACATTCAGTACTTC. Protein: CASSYSDSHKNIQYF.

The V gene is TRBV3-1, the J gene TRBJ2-1; 10 positions agree with TRBD2. Germline assignment: CDR1 LGHDT and CDR2 YNNKEL (reference sequence). There are 16 residues in the CDR3. The V and J ends lost 0 bases and 4 bases, in that order; junction bases with no gene match: 3. CDR3 DNA: TGTGCCAGCAGCCAAGAAGGAGCGGGAGGGTACAATGAGCAGTTCTTC. Translated, it gives CASSQEGAGGYNEQFF.

The V and J genes are TRBV7-8 and TRBJ1-5; possible D gene TRBD1, 5 bases. Looked up from germline, CDR1 is SGHVS and CDR2 is FQNEAQ. V shed 4 bases and J shed 2 bases, with 15 bases lying between them. This CDR3 is built from 16 residues. The CDR3 here is CASSSGTPTGNQPQHF. DNA for the CDR3: TGTGCCAGCAGCTCCGGGACCCCGACAGGCAATCAGCCCCAGCATTTT.

This clonotype was counted only a few times. The rearrangement joins TRBV20-1 to TRBJ2-7, with D tentatively TRBD1 or TRBD2 (6 bases each). Germline CDR1 and CDR2: DFQATT and SNEGSKA (reference sequence). The CDR3 extends over 15 amino acids. V lost 5 bases and J lost 2, with 19 bases in between. This CDR3 is CSAGPGARPPYEQYF. Here the CDR3 DNA reads TGCAGTGCTGGACCGGGGGCCCGGCCCCCCTACGAGCAGTACTTC.

This clonotype was seen ten or more times. V is TRBV24-1 and J is TRBJ2-3, with 7 nucleotides matching TRBD2. Germline V gives CDR1 KGHDR, CDR2 SFDVKD. V shed 4 bases and J 1 base; nucleotides not matched to a gene: 7. The CDR3 is 16 residues long. In DNA, the CDR3 is TGTGCCACCAGTGACCTCCTAGCGGCCGGCACAGATACGCAGTATTTT. Protein: CATSDLLAAGTDTQYF.

The chain links TRBV10-3 to TRBJ2-6, with D perhaps TRBD1 or TRBD2 (5 bases each). With 5 bases removed from V and 4 bases from J, the gap between germline ends came to 18 bases. Germline loops: CDR1 ENHRY, CDR2 SYGVKD. This CDR3 region has 17 residues. The CDR3 DNA reads TGTGCCATCAGTCTAACCGGGGCGTCAGTGGGGGCCAACGTCCTGACTTTC. The encoded protein is CAISLTGASVGANVLTF.

This chain links TRBV2 with TRBJ2-1, with TRBD2 as a possible D gene (6 bases). Germline V CDR1 and CDR2: SNHLY, FYNNEI. The CDR3 runs to 14 residues. V shed 3 bases and J shed 6 bases, with 12 bases lying between them. The CDR3 loop reads CASSDRFGGNEQFF. Here the CDR3 DNA reads TGTGCCAGCAGTGACCGCTTCGGGGGCAATGAGCAGTTCTTC. The full variable domain, in which reference TRBV2 and TRBJ2-1 provide the parts outside the CDR3, is EPEVTQTPSHQVTQMGQEVILRCVPISNHLYFYWYRQILGQKVEFLVSFYNNEISEKSEIFDDQFSVERPDGSNFTLKIRSTKLEDSAMYFCASSDRFGGNEQFFGPGTRLTVL.

This clonotype was seen many times. The CDR3 DNA is TGTGCCAGCAGTTTATTAGTCAGGATCGGCGGGGACACCGGGGAGCTGTTTTTT. The encoded protein is CASSLLVRIGGDTGELFF. V usage is TRBV28 and J usage is TRBJ2-2; perhaps TRBD2 as D (6 bases). Germline CDR1 and CDR2: MDHEN and SYDVKM. Trimming shortened V by 1 base and J by 3 bases, and 18 bases separated the two germline ends. The CDR3 length is 18 residues.

This clonotype has more than one count but fewer than ten. The rearrangement links TRBV20-1 to TRBJ2-7, with TRBD1 matching over 7 bases. The length of the CDR3 is 14 residues. In germline, CDR1 is DFQATT, CDR2 SNEGSKA (reference sequence). With V trimmed by 6 bases and J by 3 bases, 11 bases remained unmatched. In DNA, the CDR3 is TGCAGTGCAATGGACAGGCGTCGACTCTACGAGCAGTACTTC. As protein: CSAMDRRRLYEQYF.

This clonotype appeared a few times. The chain combines TRBV3-1 with TRBJ2-2; no definite D call. Trimming stripped 1 base from V and 5 bases from J, with 14 bases between. Germline assignment: CDR1 LGHDT and CDR2 YNNKEL (reference sequence). The CDR3 consists of 16 residues. CDR3 nucleotides: TGTGCCAGCAGCCAAGGGCGGAACTTGTGGACCGGGGAGCTGTTTTTT. Residues: CASSQGRNLWTGELFF.

The rearrangement joins TRBV11-2 to TRBJ2-4; 9 bases agree with TRBD1. Germline trimming cut 1 base from V and 8 bases from J; bases unmatched to any gene: 6. CDR3 length: 15 residues. Germline CDR1 is SGHAT and CDR2 is FQNNGV. DNA for the CDR3: TGTGCCAGCAGCTTAGTCGCCCGGGACAGGGACATTCAGTACTTC. Its translation: CASSLVARDRDIQYF.

Only a few counts were recorded for this clonotype. This chain joins TRBV24-1 and TRBJ2-1; TRBD2 matches at 14 bases. Trimming took 4 bases from V and 6 from J; bases not matched to a gene: 7. CDR3 length equals 17 residues. Germline assignment: CDR1 KGHDR and CDR2 SFDVKD. The CDR3 protein is CATSDPMGTSGSNEQFF. The CDR3 coding sequence is TGTGCCACCAGTGACCCCATGGGGACTAGCGGGAGCAATGAGCAGTTCTTC.

This clonotype has a handful of counts. The V gene is TRBV2, the J gene TRBJ1-5; D remains unclear. Trimming stripped 7 bases from V and 0 bases from J, with 13 bases between. Germline-derived CDR1 and CDR2 are SNHLY and FYNNEI. The CDR3 totals 15 residues. DNA of the CDR3: TGTGCCAGCAAATCCCTTGTAAATAGCAATCAGCCCCAGCATTTT. Translated, it gives CASKSLVNSNQPQHF. Complete variable domain (other parts from reference TRBV2 and TRBJ1-5): EPEVTQTPSHQVTQMGQEVILRCVPISNHLYFYWYRQILGQKVEFLVSFYNNEISEKSEIFDDQFSVERPDGSNFTLKIRSTKLEDSAMYFCASKSLVNSNQPQHFGDGTRLSIL.

The chain couples TRBV10-3 to TRBJ2-3; weak D call: TRBD2 (6 bases). Trimming cost V 5 bases and J 0 bases, with 18 bases left between them. The CDR3 runs 17 residues. Germline-derived CDR1 and CDR2 are ENHRY and SYGVKD. CDR3 sequence (DNA): TGTGCCATCAGTTCCCCGATGGGCGGGGCAAGCACAGATACGCAGTATTTT. Its translation is CAISSPMGGASTDTQYF.

The chain joins TRBV10-3 to TRBJ2-3, with D unresolved. There are 11 residues in the CDR3. The germline CDR1 and CDR2 sequences are ENHRY and SYGVKD. Trimming stripped 3 bases from V and 6 bases from J, with 4 bases between. The CDR3 DNA is TGTGCCATCAGTGATGCGGATACGCAGTATTTT. It codes for CAISDADTQYF.

This clonotype was recorded at least ten times. The rearrangement links TRBV10-3 to TRBJ1-1; 9 positions agree with TRBD1. V lost 6 bases, J lost 4 bases, and 3 bases stayed unmatched. The germline gives CDR1 ENHRY, CDR2 SYGVKD. There are 13 residues in the CDR3. CDR3 nucleotides: TGTGCCATCAGGGACAGGGGAGGCACTGAAGCTTTCTTT. Its translation: CAIRDRGGTEAFF.

V and J are TRBV24-1 and TRBJ2-2; a weak D match, TRBD1 (7 bases). The CDR3 length is 18 residues. The V end lost 4 bases, the J end lost 6 bases, and 23 bases lay between the germline ends. The germline CDR1 and CDR2 sequences are KGHDR and SFDVKD. The CDR3 region has the DNA TGTGCCACCAGTGACTCCCAGGGGGGTTCGAGGTGGGCCGGGGAGCTGTTTTTT. Amino acid sequence: CATSDSQGGSRWAGELFF.

This clonotype was observed at least ten times. The genes are TRBV4-2 and TRBJ1-2, with a tentative D call TRBD1 (6 bases). The ends were cut back, 2 bases at V and 1 base at J, with 17 bases in the middle. CDR3 length: 17 residues. Germline V CDR1 and CDR2: LGHNA, YNFKEQ. The CDR3 DNA reads as TGTGCCAGCAGCCAACGCCATCGGGACACCTATAACTATGGCTACACCTTC. Translation gives CASSQRHRDTYNYGYTF.

This clonotype showed up many times. The rearrangement joins TRBV12-3 or TRBV12-4 to TRBJ1-5; perhaps TRBD1 as D (5 bases). This CDR3 has 13 residues. The V and J ends lost 2 bases and 7 bases respectively, with 9 bases between them. The DNA for the CDR3 is TGTGCCAGCAGTTTACAGGGTTGGCAGCCCCAGCATTTT. Its translation is CASSLQGWQPQHF.